Following are 24 T cell receptor beta chains from one sample sequenced in a study of cytomegalovirus exposure and HLA in healthy donors. 60 Vbeta and 13 Jbeta primers were used in PCR. Assay: immunoSEQ multiplex PCR; the TCRdb copy retains only in-frame clones and omits some. Of tens of thousands of clones listed, 65% to 85% are singletons. The sequencing sample was made of PBMCs. The origin of the receptors is a middle-aged man in good health and CMV-seronegative.

J is TRBJ2-2 and V is TRBV7-3, with D unclear. The CDR3 is 14 residues long. Deletions cut 6 bases from V and 2 bases from J, with 10 bases between. Germline V CDR1 and CDR2: SGHTA, FQGTGA. The CDR3 reads CASREAANTGELFF. The CDR3 DNA follows: TGTGCCAGCAGAGAGGCGGCTAACACCGGGGAGCTGTTTTTT.

The rearrangement joins TRBV5-1 to TRBJ2-7; D is perhaps TRBD1 (5 bases). The CDR3 is made up of 16 amino acids. Germline V gene sequence: CDR1 SGHRS, CDR2 YFSETQ. Trimming removed 0 bases from V and 6 bases from J, with 19 bases in between. This CDR3 is CASSLGGGGRSVEQYF. The CDR3 DNA follows: TGCGCCAGCAGCTTGGGGGGCGGCGGTCGTTCGGTCGAGCAGTACTTC. Looking up the rest from reference TRBV5-1 and TRBJ2-7 gives the full variable domain: KAGVTQTPRYLIKTRGQQVTLSCSPISGHRSVSWYQQTPGQGLQFLFEYFSETQRNKGNFPGRFSGRQFSNSRSEMNVSTLELGDSALYLCASSLGGGGRSVEQYFGPGTRLTVT.

This rearrangement joins TRBV29-1 to TRBJ2-1, with D possibly TRBD2 on 6 matching bases. The CDR3 consists of 17 residues. Trimming removed 0 bases at V and 8 bases at J, with 23 bases between. The V gene's germline CDR1 is SQVTM and CDR2 ANQGSEA. The CDR3 DNA reads as TGCAGCGTTGAAGAGTGGGGAAGAAACGCAGCGGGCGATGAGCAGTTCTTC. Protein product: CSVEEWGRNAAGDEQFF.

The chain links TRBV27 to TRBJ2-7, with a tentative D call TRBD2 (5 bases). Trimming shortened V by 4 bases and J by 2 bases, and 21 bases separated the two germline ends. The CDR3 totals 17 residues. Germline CDR1 reads MNHEY; CDR2 reads SMNVEV (reference sequence). As DNA, the CDR3 is TGTGCCAGCAGTTCGAGTGTAGGTAGCGCCCTAACCTACGAGCAGTACTTC. Translation gives CASSSSVGSALTYEQYF.

The CDR3 DNA sequence: TGTGCCAGTAGACCCGGGGTGGGGTATGGCTACACCTTC. Amino acid sequence: CASRPGVGYGYTF. The rearrangement joins TRBV6-1 to TRBJ1-2; D is uncertain. Looked up from germline, CDR1 is MNHNS and CDR2 is SASEGT. Trimming stripped 9 bases from V and 5 bases from J, with 16 bases between. CDR3 size: 13 residues.

This clone appeared a single time. The rearrangement uses TRBV6-5 and TRBJ2-7, with D perhaps matching TRBD2 (5 bases). CDR3 length: 14 amino acids. The germline V and J ends were trimmed by 2 bases and 3 bases, with 11 bases remaining between them. Per the germline V gene, CDR1 is MNHEY and CDR2 is SVGAGI. This CDR3 is CASSYNPGNYEQYF. The CDR3, as DNA: TGTGCCAGCAGTTACAACCCGGGAAACTACGAGCAGTACTTC.

V and J are TRBV15 and TRBJ2-5, with D possibly matching TRBD2 (6 bases). Germline V gene lookup returns CDR1 LNHNV and CDR2 YYDKDF (reference sequence). The CDR3 runs 13 residues. V lost 11 bases, J lost 1 base, and 14 bases lay in between. The CDR3 is CAAGRDFQETQYF. For the CDR3, the DNA is TGTGCCGCCGGCCGGGACTTCCAAGAGACCCAGTACTTC.

This rearrangement joins TRBV5-4 to TRBJ1-1; TRBD1 matches at 7 bases. The CDR3 runs 15 residues. V trimming: 3 bases; J trimming: 3 bases; junction bases outside the gene matches: 8. Germline CDR1 and CDR2: SGHNT and YYREEE (reference sequence). The CDR3 protein is CASSSGTVLDTEAFF. Written as DNA, the CDR3 is TGTGCCAGCAGCTCAGGGACAGTATTGGACACTGAAGCTTTCTTT. Full variable domain (remainder filled in from reference TRBV5-4 and TRBJ1-1): ETGVTQSPTHLIKTRGQQVTLRCSSQSGHNTVSWYQQALGQGPQFIFQYYREEENGRGNFPPRFSGLQFPNYSSELNVNALELDDSALYLCASSSGTVLDTEAFFGQGTRLTVV.

This chain links TRBV9 with TRBJ2-3; D is ambiguous. Trimming stripped 0 bases from V and 1 base from J, with 3 bases between. The CDR3 is 13 amino acids. CDR1 and CDR2 (germline): SGDLS, YYNGEE. The CDR3 region is CASSVGGTDTQYF. For the CDR3, the DNA is TGTGCCAGCAGCGTAGGAGGCACAGATACGCAGTATTTT. Full variable domain (missing parts from reference TRBV9 and TRBJ2-3): DSGVTQTPKHLITATGQRVTLRCSPRSGDLSVYWYQQSLDQGLQFLIQYYNGEERAKGNILERFSAQQFPDLHSELNLSSLELGDSALYFCASSVGGTDTQYFGPGTRLTVL.

V and J are TRBV30 and TRBJ1-6; 9 bases are shared with TRBD1. The CDR3 has 13 residues. Per the germline V gene, CDR1 is GTSNPN and CDR2 is SVGIG (reference sequence). CDR3 DNA: TGTGCTTCGGGGACAGGGTTTAATTCACCCCTCCACTTT. Translation: CASGTGFNSPLHF. Based on the CDR3 plus reference TRBV30 and TRBJ1-6, the full variable domain is SQTIHQWPATLVQPVGSPLSLECTVEGTSNPNLYWYRQAAGRGLQLLFYSVGIGQISSEVPQNLSASRPQDRQFILSSKKLLLSDSGFYLCASGTGFNSPLHFGNGTRLTVT.

The rearrangement joins TRBV19 to TRBJ2-3; 8 nucleotides match TRBD2. The V gene's germline CDR1 is LNHDA and CDR2 SQIVND (reference sequence). J lost 5 bases, V lost 5 bases, and 9 bases had no gene match. This CDR3 region has 15 residues. CDR3 in amino acids: CASSQVAGLQDTQYF. The CDR3 DNA follows: TGTGCCAGTAGTCAAGTAGCGGGACTTCAAGATACGCAGTATTTT.

The chain employs TRBV28 and TRBJ1-5, with TRBD1 as a possible D gene (6 bases). Germline loops: CDR1 MDHEN, CDR2 SYDVKM. The CDR3 has 17 residues. V shed 5 bases and J shed 0 bases, with 17 bases lying between them. The CDR3 reads CASSDLRTAASNQPQHF. CDR3 bases: TGTGCCAGCAGTGATCTAAGGACAGCAGCTAGCAATCAGCCCCAGCATTTT.

V usage is TRBV5-1 and J usage is TRBJ2-2; 7 bases agree with TRBD1. The V gene end was trimmed by 2 bases and the J gene end by 5 bases; junction bases not matched to a gene: 6. The CDR3 runs to 15 residues. The germline gives CDR1 SGHRS, CDR2 YFSETQ. The CDR3 DNA reads as TGCGCCAGCAGCTTAACAGGGGAGATAACCGGGGAGCTGTTTTTT. It encodes CASSLTGEITGELFF.

This chain connects TRBV4-1 to TRBJ2-7; D is uncertain. The CDR3 contains 16 residues. V lost 0 bases and J 0 bases, leaving 12 bases between the germline ends. Germline CDR1 is MGHRA and CDR2 is YSYEKL. Here the CDR3 reads CASSQEEARSSYEQYF. The CDR3 DNA follows: TGCGCCAGCAGCCAAGAAGAAGCGAGAAGCTCCTACGAGCAGTACTTC.

This clone appeared a few times. The chain joins TRBV10-3 to TRBJ1-1; 9 nucleotides align to TRBD1. Germline CDR1 is ENHRY and CDR2 is SYGVKD. The J segment lost 4 bases and the V segment lost 7 bases, leaving 4 bases of the junction unmatched. The CDR3 covers 13 residues. CDR3 loop: CAIKGTGSTEAFF. The DNA of the CDR3 is TGTGCCATCAAGGGGACAGGGAGCACTGAAGCTTTCTTT.

This clone was seen more than once but under ten times. The chain couples TRBV18 to TRBJ2-1, with TRBD1 identical over 11 bases. Germline V lookup: CDR1 KGHSH, CDR2 LQKENI. Losses at the gene ends were 0 bases for V and 6 bases for J; bases not matched to a gene: 4. This CDR3 comprises 16 residues. The CDR3 region is CASSPPGQGVANEQFF. Here the CDR3 DNA reads TGTGCCAGCTCACCACCGGGACAGGGGGTAGCCAATGAGCAGTTCTTC.

The V gene is TRBV18, the J gene TRBJ2-1; D might be TRBD1 (5 bases). The V and J ends lost 4 bases and 0 bases respectively, with 7 bases between them. Germline values: CDR1 KGHSH, CDR2 LQKENI. The CDR3 is 14 residues long. CDR3 nucleotides: TGTGCCAGCTCACTGGACACCTCCTACAATGAGCAGTTCTTC. It specifies CASSLDTSYNEQFF.

This chain uses TRBV7-2 with TRBJ1-3, with TRBD1 identical over 8 bases. Germline-derived CDR1 and CDR2 are SGHTA and FQGNSA. V lost 4 bases to trimming and J lost 7 bases; unmatched junction nucleotides: 6. The CDR3 has 14 residues. The CDR3 DNA sequence: TGTGCCAGCAGCTACCGGACAGGGCCCAACACCATATATTTT. This translates into CASSYRTGPNTIYF.

The CDR3 reads CASSPPGLAGEYEQYF. The DNA of the CDR3 is TGTGCCTCCTCACCTCCCGGACTAGCGGGAGAATACGAGCAGTACTTC. The rearrangement joins TRBV30 to TRBJ2-7; 13 positions agree with TRBD2. Germline V gene data show CDR1 as GTSNPN and CDR2 as SVGIG (reference sequence). Trimming took 7 bases from V and 4 from J; bases not matched to a gene: 13. The CDR3 runs 16 residues.

This clone appeared a few times. The V call is TRBV27, the J call TRBJ2-7, with 8 bases fitting TRBD2. V lost 6 bases and J lost 0; bases outside the gene matches: 4. CDR3 length: 14 amino acids. Looked up from germline, CDR1 is MNHEY and CDR2 is SMNVEV (reference sequence). The CDR3 here is CASSGRDGSYEQYF. In DNA form, the CDR3 reads TGTGCCAGCAGCGGGAGGGACGGCTCCTACGAGCAGTACTTC.

The chain employs TRBV6-1 and TRBJ1-5; TRBD1 is a possible D gene (5 bases). Trimming cost V 4 bases and J 0 bases, with 13 bases left between them. This CDR3 spans 16 amino acids. The germline CDR1 and CDR2 sequences are MNHNS and SASEGT. This CDR3 reads CASSGKGSFSNQPQHF. The DNA for the CDR3 is TGTGCCAGCAGTGGGAAGGGGTCCTTTAGCAATCAGCCCCAGCATTTT.

The chain employs TRBV7-9 and TRBJ1-2, with unresolved D. The CDR3 has 15 amino acids. The V end was cut by 5 bases, the J end by 2 bases, with 15 bases between. Germline-derived CDR1 and CDR2 are SEHNR and FQNEAQ (reference sequence). DNA for the CDR3: TGTGCCAGCAGCCCCCAGGAGGGCAGGAACTATGGCTACACCTTC. Translated, it gives CASSPQEGRNYGYTF.

V gene TRBV6-1 combines with J gene TRBJ1-4; D is possibly TRBD1 (5 bases). This CDR3 region has 13 residues. Germline V gene data show CDR1 as MNHNS and CDR2 as SASEGT. V was trimmed by 0 bases and J by 10 bases, leaving 9 bases between them. The CDR3 loop is CASSEAPGGKLFF. In DNA, the CDR3 is TGTGCCAGCAGTGAAGCGCCCGGGGGAAAACTGTTTTTT.

This clone was recorded only once. The chain has TRBV27 and TRBJ2-4; 7 nucleotides align to TRBD2. CDR1 MNHEY and CDR2 SMNVEV come from the germline V gene (reference sequence). The CDR3 covers 15 residues. J was trimmed by 8 bases and V by 4 bases; bases with no gene match: 11. For the CDR3, the DNA is TGTGCCAGCAGTTGGGGGAATCTTCGGGAGGACATTCAGTACTTC. It codes for CASSWGNLREDIQYF.